These 24 T cell receptor beta chains came from one sample sequenced in a study of T cells expressing NK-cell markers. Reanalyzing the 5' RACE reads, TCRdb keeps one entry per CDR3 protein, without DNA. This specimen shows roughly 450,000 distinct CDR3 sequences; the ten leading clones hold over 1.3%. Material: blood T cells: a sorted CD56 or NKG2C T cell subset, CD4+ or CD8+ T cells, or bulk PBMC T cells (not recorded which). Source of these receptors: a woman aged 45-65 years in good health.

V gene TRBV29-1 combines with J gene TRBJ2-3; lacking DNA, the TRBD1 call made by TCRdb goes unchecked. Germline loops: CDR1 SQVTM, CDR2 ANQGSEA. The CDR3 covers 11 residues. CDR3 sequence reads: CSSRIGDVQYF.

The rearrangement uses TRBV9 and TRBJ1-2. Germline CDR1 and CDR2: SGDLS and YYNGEE. This CDR3 spans 14 amino acids. The CDR3: CASSPTGRVGGYTF.

V gene TRBV6-1 combines with J gene TRBJ1-4. This CDR3 contains 15 residues. Germline V CDR1 and CDR2: MNHNS, SASEGT. CDR3 amino acids: CASSEGEAPNEKLFF.

This chain links TRBV4-2 with TRBJ2-3; the D gene TCRdb calls, TRBD2, cannot be checked with no DNA. The CDR3 has 15 residues. Germline V lookup: CDR1 LGHNA, CDR2 YNFKEQ. The CDR3 region is CASSKTSGVTDTQYF.

This chain uses TRBV7-9 with TRBJ2-3; the D call of TRBD1 rests on TCRdb alone, since no DNA is present to check it. Germline V gene data show CDR1 as SEHNR and CDR2 as FQNEAQ (reference sequence). CDR3 size: 17 residues. This chain's CDR3 is CASSLGFRDRDTDTQYF.

The V gene is TRBV20-1, the J gene TRBJ2-7; TCRdb picks TRBD2, but there is no DNA to check that call. This CDR3 comprises 15 residues. Germline-derived CDR1 and CDR2 are DFQATT and SNEGSKA (reference sequence). This chain's CDR3 is CSARNLAGEPYEQYF.

The rearrangement uses TRBV5-1 and TRBJ2-1; TCRdb outputs TRBD1, but without DNA this stays unchecked. CDR1 and CDR2 (germline): SGHRS, YFSETQ. This CDR3 has 16 residues. CDR3 residues: CASSLVGGQGWNEQFF. The full variable domain, its missing parts supplied by reference TRBV5-1 and TRBJ2-1, is KAGVTQTPRYLIKTRGQQVTLSCSPISGHRSVSWYQQTPGQGLQFLFEYFSETQRNKGNFPGRFSGRQFSNSRSEMNVSTLELGDSALYLCASSLVGGQGWNEQFFGPGTRLTVL.

The V gene is TRBV27, the J gene TRBJ2-3; TCRdb designates TRBD1, a call that cannot be tested without DNA. The germline gives CDR1 MNHEY, CDR2 SMNVEV (reference sequence). This CDR3 comprises 12 residues. This chain's CDR3 is CASSAGSGTQYF.

V and J are TRBV7-9 and TRBJ2-1; the TCRdb D gene call, TRBD2, has no DNA to confirm it. CDR3 length equals 15 residues. The V gene's germline CDR1 is SEHNR and CDR2 FQNEAQ (reference sequence). CDR3 residues: CASSTERELHNEQFF. Full variable domain (missing parts from reference TRBV7-9 and TRBJ2-1): DTGVSQNPRHKITKRGQNVTFRCDPISEHNRLYWYRQTLGQGPEFLTYFQNEAQLEKSRLLSDRFSAERPKGSFSTLEIQRTEQGDSAMYLCASSTERELHNEQFFGPGTRLTVL.

The gene calls are TRBV2 and TRBJ2-3; no DNA is available, so the TRBD2 call from TCRdb remains unchecked. The germline V gene has CDR1 SNHLY and CDR2 FYNNEI. The CDR3 spans 14 residues. CDR3 amino acids: CASGKGGNTDTQYF. Complete variable domain (other parts from reference TRBV2 and TRBJ2-3): EPEVTQTPSHQVTQMGQEVILRCVPISNHLYFYWYRQILGQKVEFLVSFYNNEISEKSEIFDDQFSVERPDGSNFTLKIRSTKLEDSAMYFCASGKGGNTDTQYFGPGTRLTVL.

The gene calls are TRBV7-9 and TRBJ2-5; there is no DNA to check the TCRdb D call of TRBD2. The CDR3 totals 14 residues. Germline V gene sequence: CDR1 SEHNR, CDR2 FQNEAQ (reference sequence). CDR3 loop: CASSLARGRETQYF.

CDR3 amino acids: CASSLAPGDRGELFF. The chain uses TRBV5-1 and TRBJ2-2; TCRdb's D call of TRBD1 is untestable without DNA. CDR1 is SGHRS and CDR2 is YFSETQ in the germline V gene. The length of the CDR3 is 15 residues.

The chain has TRBV27 and TRBJ2-2; TCRdb names TRBD2, which stays unverified in the absence of DNA. The CDR3 contains 18 residues. Germline loops: CDR1 MNHEY, CDR2 SMNVEV (reference sequence). CDR3 sequence: CASGRDGPGTSGIGELFF.

The rearrangement uses TRBV12-3 or TRBV12-4 and TRBJ2-1; without DNA, the TCRdb call of TRBD2 cannot be checked. CDR3 length: 19 residues. The CDR3 here is CASSFPSPGLAGVNNEQFF.

This sequence joins TRBV20-1 and TRBJ2-7; the D call from TCRdb, TRBD1, cannot be confirmed without DNA. This CDR3 comprises 14 residues. Germline CDR1 reads DFQATT; CDR2 reads SNEGSKA (reference sequence). The chain's CDR3 is CSARLVRGRNEQYF.

The rearrangement links TRBV11-2 to TRBJ2-6. Germline lookup yields CDR1 SGHAT and CDR2 FQNNGV. The CDR3 covers 15 residues. CDR3 sequence reads: CASSLVVGGANVLTF.

This chain connects TRBV3-1 to TRBJ1-2. CDR1 LGHDT and CDR2 YNNKEL come from the germline V gene (reference sequence). CDR3 length: 14 residues. The CDR3 spells CASSPLRASYGYTF.

This chain links TRBV9 with TRBJ2-3. This CDR3 is 15 amino acids long. CDR1 and CDR2 from the germline V gene are SGDLS and YYNGEE. The CDR3 protein is CASSVGPTEGDTQYF.

The V gene is TRBV12-3 or TRBV12-4, the J gene TRBJ1-5. CDR3 size: 12 residues. The CDR3 protein is CASSFGVLPQHF.

The rearrangement joins TRBV7-6 to TRBJ2-5; the D call of TRBD2 rests on TCRdb alone, since no DNA is present to check it. The germline V gene encodes CDR1 SGHVS and CDR2 FNYEAQ. There are 15 residues in the CDR3. CDR3 protein: CASSMTGTAYETQYF.

The gene calls are TRBV7-2 and TRBJ1-2; TCRdb's D gene call, TRBD1, goes unchecked for lack of DNA. Germline CDR1 reads SGHTA; CDR2 reads FQGNSA. The CDR3 is made up of 14 amino acids. CDR3: CASPDYTGNYGYTF.

The V call is TRBV29-1, the J call TRBJ2-1; TCRdb's D call of TRBD2 is untestable without DNA. This CDR3 is 13 amino acids long. Germline V gene sequence: CDR1 SQVTM, CDR2 ANQGSEA. The CDR3: CSVTTSGGGEQFF.

The chain combines TRBV9 with TRBJ1-1; TCRdb proposes TRBD1, but this gene call is untestable without DNA. The germline CDR1 and CDR2 sequences are SGDLS and YYNGEE. CDR3 size: 15 residues. The CDR3: CASSVTGDGNTEAFF.

The CDR3 here is CASKGQANQPQHF. The chain carries TRBV25-1 and TRBJ1-5; TCRdb proposes TRBD1, but this gene call is untestable without DNA. CDR1 is MGHDK, CDR2 SYGVNS, per germline. The CDR3 spans 13 residues. The entire variable domain, with the rest obtained from reference TRBV25-1 and TRBJ1-5, is as follows: EADIYQTPRYLVIGTGKKITLECSQTMGHDKMYWYQQDPGMELHLIHYSYGVNSTEKGDLSSESTVSRIRTEHFPLTLESARPSHTSQYLCASKGQANQPQHFGDGTRLSIL.